This TCR beta chain is drawn from a study of T cell repertoires in aging, cancer and after chemotherapy (dated by TCRdb to 2018 to 2020). Concerning the study at large: Donors spanned six age groups from 30 or younger to 70 or older, with at least three individuals per group. Peripheral blood TCR beta repertoires from healthy donors and cancer patients were profiled to examine immunoaging and T cell reconstitution after chemotherapy. Alongside approximately 97 healthy donors serving as a reference group, the cohort included roughly 220 cancer patients, of whom more than 85 had hematological cancers and 124 had solid cancers. In the solid tumor group, paired pre- and post-chemotherapy samples were obtained from brain tumor (glioblastoma) patients receiving temozolomide-based therapy. In total, the full dataset held 10 million or so TCR reads. The paper as a whole reports these results and caveats: The authors noted that the repertoire data do not allow conclusions about immunological memory after chemotherapy. In both cancer cohorts, median generation probability rose over the chemotherapy interval, which suggests that the repertoire was reconstituted through rebound thymic output. In healthy donors, the decline in TCR diversity with age was mainly due to loss of richness, whereas in cancer patients loss of evenness also played a role. Significantly lower blood TCR diversity and higher clonality were observed in untreated patients with hematological or solid cancers than in age-matched healthy donors.

Only a few counts were recorded for this clonotype. Its antigen remains unidentified. No much larger clonotype is one base removed from it; base qualities were not supplied. Instead of sorted cells or RNA, genomic DNA extracted from peripheral blood served as the source for amplifying TCR beta rearrangements. Multiplex touch-down PCR with a mixed TRB-A/B primer pool was used to amplify rearranged TRB sequences covering the V, D and J segments. Illumina adapters and sample indices were attached to the amplicons through two consecutive PCR reactions run with Phusion HS II polymerase. Amplicons were gel-purified using the NucleoSpin Gel and PCR Clean-up kit and were subsequently checked with Qubit and an Agilent 2100 Bioanalyzer. Sequencing of libraries was carried out on an Illumina MiSeq in 600-cycle, single-indexed, paired-end runs. The authors processed their data as follows. MiXCR versions 2.12 and 3.0.5 were used to process TRB sequences. Each unique CDR3 nucleotide sequence was treated as one clone, and only productive sequences with two or more reads were kept. The repertoire metrics were Shannon diversity, evenness, clonality (calculated as one minus evenness), and diversity profiles parameterized by alpha from 0 to 5. The IGoR algorithm was used to calculate generation probabilities for clones in the paired samples taken before and after chemotherapy. TCRdb trimmed the raw reads at Q25, called clones with MiXCR and kept productive beta chains. Each CDR3 protein gets just one entry, which takes the most common genes and DNA from the rows behind it. The V and J calls shown here were made by TCRdb, not taken from the authors' results. The table for this sample lists about 4,300 distinct CDR3 sequences; 40% of them were counted only once. Together, the top ten hold approximately 63% of the sample.

CDR3 length: 12 amino acids, cysteine to phenylalanine. Of all the DNA, just the CDR3 is kept, 36 bases in frame from base 1. Trimming removed 7 bases from V and 5 bases from J, leaving 11 bases between the germline ends. In the germline V gene, CDR1 corresponds to SGHTA and CDR2 to FQGNSA. Recombination connected TRBV7-2 to TRBJ2-5; the D gene is perhaps TRBD2, from 5 matching bases. This clonotype originated in a human donor with a solid tumor. Sequenced input: blood. The nucleotide sequence reads TGTGCCAGCACCCCCCGGAGGGAGACCCAGTACTTC. Translation gives CASTPRRETQYF.